This TCR beta chain appears in the sequencing data of a study of shared clonotypes between healthy human individuals. This clone appeared a few times. The sample contains more than one DNA sequence encoding this CDR3. This table comes from immunoSEQ multiplex PCR, and its TCRdb copy is limited to in-frame clones, with some not included. The sample carries over 2 million clones, 85% to 95% recorded once. There are 11 residues in the CDR3. Trimming took off 3 bases at V and 4 bases at J, with 3 bases between the two ends. CDR1 MNHNS and CDR2 SASEGT come from the germline V gene. All of the donors resided in Nashville, Tennessee, and each was a Caucasian adult.

The sequence was obtained from a man aged 18 to 30 in good health. The gene calls are TRBV6-1 and TRBJ1-2; D call uncertain. Sequenced input: naive CD4+ T cells sorted from blood. Specified subset: CD45RA+ positively selected. The CDR3 DNA sequence: TGTGCCAGCAGTGACCTCTATGGCTACACCTTC. Encoded protein: CASSDLYGYTF.